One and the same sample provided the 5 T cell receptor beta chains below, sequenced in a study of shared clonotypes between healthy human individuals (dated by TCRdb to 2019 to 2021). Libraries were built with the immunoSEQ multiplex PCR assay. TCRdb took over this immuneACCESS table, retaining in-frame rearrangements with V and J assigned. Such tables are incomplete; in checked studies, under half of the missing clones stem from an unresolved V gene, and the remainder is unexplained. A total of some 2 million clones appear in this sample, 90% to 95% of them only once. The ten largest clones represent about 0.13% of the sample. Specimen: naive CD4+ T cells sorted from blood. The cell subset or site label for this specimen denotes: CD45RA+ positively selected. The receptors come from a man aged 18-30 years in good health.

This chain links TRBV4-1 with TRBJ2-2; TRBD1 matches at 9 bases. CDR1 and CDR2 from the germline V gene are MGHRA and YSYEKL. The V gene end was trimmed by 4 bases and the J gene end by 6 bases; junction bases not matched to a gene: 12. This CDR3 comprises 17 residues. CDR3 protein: CASSPPRGTGIPGELFF. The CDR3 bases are TGCGCCAGCAGCCCCCCGAGGGGGACAGGGATTCCCGGGGAGCTGTTTTTT.

CDR3 amino acids: CASSQNPSLIYNEQFF. CDR3 sequence (DNA): TGCGCCAGCAGCCAAAACCCCTCATTGATCTACAATGAGCAGTTCTTC. The gene calls are TRBV4-1 and TRBJ2-1; unclear D gene. Trimming left V 2 bases short and J 3 bases short, with 14 bases between. The CDR3 consists of 16 residues. Germline values: CDR1 MGHRA, CDR2 YSYEKL.

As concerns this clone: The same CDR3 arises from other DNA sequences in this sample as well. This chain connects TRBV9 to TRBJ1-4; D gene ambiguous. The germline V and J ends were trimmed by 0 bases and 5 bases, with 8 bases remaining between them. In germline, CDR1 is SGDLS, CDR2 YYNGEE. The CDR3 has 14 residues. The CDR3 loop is CASSVGTLNEKLFF. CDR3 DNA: TGTGCCAGCAGCGTAGGGACCCTGAATGAAAAACTGTTTTTT.

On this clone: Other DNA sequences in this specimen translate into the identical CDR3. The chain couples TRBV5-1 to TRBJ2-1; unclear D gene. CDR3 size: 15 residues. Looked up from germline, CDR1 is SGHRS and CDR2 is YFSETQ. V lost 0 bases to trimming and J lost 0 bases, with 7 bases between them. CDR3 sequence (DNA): TGCGCCAGCAGCTTGGGGCAGAGCTCCTACAATGAGCAGTTCTTC. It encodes CASSLGQSSYNEQFF.

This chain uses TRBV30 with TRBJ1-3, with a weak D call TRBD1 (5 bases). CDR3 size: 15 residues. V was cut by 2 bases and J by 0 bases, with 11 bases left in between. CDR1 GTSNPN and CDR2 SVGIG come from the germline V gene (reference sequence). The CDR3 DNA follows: TGTGCCTGGAGTAGACAGCTGAGCTCTGGAAACACCATATATTTT. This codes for CAWSRQLSSGNTIYF. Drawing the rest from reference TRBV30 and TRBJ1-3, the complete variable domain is SQTIHQWPATLVQPVGSPLSLECTVEGTSNPNLYWYRQAAGRGLQLLFYSVGIGQISSEVPQNLSASRPQDRQFILSSKKLLLSDSGFYLCAWSRQLSSGNTIYFGEGSWLTVV.